A selection of T cell receptor beta chains follows, all from one sample in a study of blood T cell repertoires in COVID-19. The method was immunoSEQ multiplex PCR; TCRdb's version includes in-frame clones alone and lacks a portion of them. Of about 100,000 clones in the sample, about 89% were seen once. The sample was peripheral blood. The receptors were sampled from a man in his fifties or sixties with acute or convalescent COVID-19. CDR3s include the opening cysteine and the closing phenylalanine or tryptophan. The D gene is left open where the match is weak. Only part of the rows carry a size: once, few, many, or a class if the clone is expanded.

size,J,V,D,CDR3,DNA
NA,TRBJ2-5,TRBV5-4,TRBD2,CASSSREGYQETQYF,TGTGCCAGCAGCTCTAGGGAGGGGTACCAAGAGACCCAGTACTTC
NA,TRBJ1-3,TRBV6-6,NA,CASSRNPTRPRASSGNTIYF,TGTGCCAGCAGTCGAAACCCAACCCGACCGCGGGCGAGCTCTGGAAACACCATATATTTT
NA,TRBJ1-1,TRBV19,NA,CASSIPGIPNTEAFF,TGTGCCAGTAGTATCCCCGGGATACCGAACACTGAAGCTTTCTTT
few,TRBJ1-1,TRBV10-1,NA,CASPRRSGHTEAFF,TGCGCCAGCCCTCGAAGGTCAGGGCACACTGAAGCTTTCTTT
NA,TRBJ2-1,TRBV4-1,TRBD2,CASSSPTSGRGNEQFF,TGCGCCAGCAGCAGCCCTACTAGCGGGAGAGGGAATGAGCAGTTCTTC
NA,TRBJ1-5,TRBV27,NA,CASSPPRVFNQPQHF,TGTGCCAGCAGTCCTCCCCGGGTTTTCAATCAGCCCCAGCATTTT
NA,TRBJ2-3,TRBV10-1,TRBD2,CASSESSGWSTDTQYF,TGCGCCAGCAGTGAGAGTAGCGGGTGGAGCACAGATACGCAGTATTTT
NA,TRBJ2-6,TRBV25-1,TRBD1,CASSLGQGLRGANVLTF,TGTGCCAGCAGCCTAGGACAGGGATTGAGAGGGGCCAACGTCCTGACTTTC
NA,TRBJ1-2,TRBV5-6,NA,CASSPGPTGYGYTF,TGTGCCAGCAGCCCGGGCCCGACAGGCTATGGCTACACCTTC
NA,TRBJ2-2,TRBV6-5,TRBD1,CASRGDRVVSGELFF,TGTGCCAGCAGAGGCGACAGGGTAGTATCCGGGGAGCTGTTTTTT
NA,TRBJ1-2,TRBV6-5,NA,CASSRPGNGYTF,TGTGCCAGCAGCCGCCCGGGTAATGGCTACACCTTC
NA,TRBJ1-1,TRBV18,NA,CASSPRPVANTEAFF,TGTGCCAGCTCACCACGTCCCGTGGCGAACACTGAAGCTTTCTTT
NA,TRBJ2-2,TRBV19,NA,CASKDRNTGELFF,TGTGCCAGTAAAGACAGGAACACCGGGGAGCTGTTTTTT
NA,TRBJ1-4,TRBV5-1,NA,CASSLEGTLGGEKLFF,TGCGCCAGCAGCTTGGAGGGGACACTTGGGGGTGAAAAACTGTTTTTT
NA,TRBJ2-4,TRBV11-2,TRBD2,CASRKGTSGRGNIQYF,TGTGCCAGCAGGAAAGGCACTAGCGGGAGGGGGAACATTCAGTACTTC
NA,TRBJ1-1,TRBV27,NA,CASSLWREGTEAFF,TGTGCCAGCAGTTTATGGAGGGAGGGCACTGAAGCTTTCTTT
NA,TRBJ2-3,TRBV5-1,TRBD1,CASSLYGTETDTQYF,TGCGCCAGCAGCTTGTACGGGACAGAGACAGATACGCAGTATTTT
NA,TRBJ2-3,TRBV9,NA,CASSAHPPGGISTDTQYF,TGTGCCAGCAGCGCTCACCCCCCAGGCGGGATTTCCACAGATACGCAGTATTTT
NA,TRBJ2-5,TRBV28,NA,CASSWRRGETQYF,TGTGCCAGCAGTTGGAGACGTGGAGAGACCCAGTACTTC
NA,TRBJ2-7,TRBV6-5,TRBD1,CASSYSGRGYEQYF,TGTGCCAGCAGTTACTCGGGCAGGGGGTACGAGCAGTACTTC
NA,TRBJ2-7,TRBV28,NA,CASSFKEVRYEQYF,TGTGCCAGCAGTTTTAAAGAGGTCCGGTACGAGCAGTACTTC
NA,TRBJ2-3,TRBV18,NA,CASSPSPPSTDTQYF,TGTGCCAGCTCACCGAGTCCCCCCAGCACAGATACGCAGTATTTT
NA,TRBJ2-5,TRBV29-1,NA,CSVEPGPGETQYF,TGCAGCGTTGAGCCGGGTCCAGGGGAGACCCAGTACTTC
NA,TRBJ1-1,TRBV30,NA,CAWSRPALRTEAFF,TGTGCCTGGAGTCGGCCAGCCCTGAGGACTGAAGCTTTCTTT
once,TRBJ1-2,TRBV5-1,TRBD1,CASSLGTGDPGGYTF,TGCGCCAGCAGCTTGGGGACAGGGGACCCGGGGGGCTACACCTTC
NA,TRBJ1-1,TRBV2,NA,CASSSGIEAFF,TGTGCCAGCAGTTCAGGGATTGAAGCTTTCTTT
NA,TRBJ2-7,TRBV27,TRBD2,CASRPGLAGWYEQYF,TGTGCCAGCAGACCGGGGCTAGCGGGATGGTACGAGCAGTACTTC
NA,TRBJ2-1,TRBV11-2,TRBD2,CASSLAGGSYNEQFF,TGTGCCAGCAGCTTAGCGGGGGGGTCTTACAATGAGCAGTTCTTC
few,TRBJ1-2,TRBV7-2,TRBD1,CASSFTVTGGSGYTF,TGTGCCAGCAGTTTCACCGTTACAGGGGGCAGTGGCTACACCTTC
NA,TRBJ2-1,TRBV7-6,TRBD2,CASSLGLADYNEQFF,TGTGCCAGCAGCCTTGGACTAGCGGACTACAATGAGCAGTTCTTC
NA,TRBJ1-1,TRBV11-3,NA,CASSLVRDWGTEAFF,TGTGCCAGCAGCTTAGTCAGGGACTGGGGCACTGAAGCTTTCTTT